The 7 T cell receptor beta chains below all came from one sample that was sequenced in a study of T cells after yellow fever vaccination. One entry per CDR3 protein, called by TCRdb with MiXCR from the 5' RACE reads. The profile covers a few hundred thousand distinct CDR3 sequences, with roughly 8.7% appearing a single time and 3% to 3.5% taken by the ten largest. The sequencing here drew on CD4+ T cells sorted from PBMCs, taken 5 days after the yellow fever booster vaccination. The receptor source for this set is a man aged 18-30 years who received the YFV17D yellow fever vaccine.

At least ten counts were recorded for this clonotype. The chain combines TRBV5-5 with TRBJ2-5, with 7 positions matching TRBD2. Germline trimming cut 1 base from V and 7 bases from J; bases unmatched to any gene: 4. Germline V gene data show CDR1 as SGHKS and CDR2 as YYEKEE (reference sequence). The CDR3 covers 13 residues. As DNA, the CDR3 is TGTGCCAGCAGCTTGAAGTGGGGGGGGACCCAGTACTTC. Amino acid sequence: CASSLKWGGTQYF. The complete variable domain, with remaining parts taken from reference TRBV5-5 and TRBJ2-5, reads DAGVTQSPTHLIKTRGQQVTLRCSPISGHKSVSWYQQVLGQGPQFIFQYYEKEERGRGNFPDRFSARQFPNYSSELNVNALLLGDSALYLCASSLKWGGTQYFGPGTRLLVL.

This clonotype was seen repeatedly, ten times or more. This chain joins TRBV6-1 and TRBJ1-1; possibly TRBD1 for D (6 bases). Germline V gene data show CDR1 as MNHNS and CDR2 as SASEGT. The CDR3 has 13 amino acids. Trimming took off 5 bases at V and 4 bases at J, with 11 bases between the two ends. CDR3 residues: CASSRTVFTEAFF. CDR3 in DNA: TGTGCCAGCAGTAGGACAGTTTTCACTGAAGCTTTCTTT.

Ten or more counts support this clonotype. V usage is TRBV12-3 or TRBV12-4 and J usage is TRBJ1-2; D not resolved. The V gene lost 4 bases and the J gene lost 4 bases, with 7 bases spanning the gap. CDR3 length equals 12 residues. CDR3 coding DNA: TGTGCCAGCAGTTCGTCAGGCTATGGCTACACCTTC. Its translation: CASSSSGYGYTF.

This clonotype was seen ten or more times. The V and J genes are TRBV11-2 and TRBJ2-2; 7 positions agree with TRBD2. The CDR3 loop spans 16 amino acids. CDR1 and CDR2 (germline): SGHAT, FQNNGV. The trim removed 2 bases at V and 2 bases at J, leaving 5 bases unmatched. The CDR3 loop reads CASSLLAGPNTGELFF. DNA for the CDR3: TGTGCCAGCAGCTTATTAGCGGGCCCAAACACCGGGGAGCTGTTTTTT.

The table lists this clonotype with a few counts. The chain links TRBV21-1 to TRBJ2-1. TRBV21-1 is a documented pseudogene. The CDR3 extends over 12 amino acids. The CDR3 bases are TGTGCCAGCAGCAAAGGGAACCGAGCACGTTTCTTC. Protein: CASSKGNRARFF.

The chain carries TRBV20-1 and TRBJ1-2; 8 nucleotides agree with TRBD1. From germline, CDR1 is DFQATT and CDR2 SNEGSKA (reference sequence). The V gene end was trimmed by 2 bases and the J gene end by 5 bases; junction bases not matched to a gene: 4. CDR3 length equals 13 residues. CDR3 amino acids: CSARNRGGYGYTF. DNA for the CDR3: TGCAGTGCTAGAAACAGGGGGGGTTATGGCTACACCTTC.

The table lists this clonotype with a few counts. The chain has TRBV6-2 or TRBV6-3 and TRBJ2-7; TRBD2 agrees at 11 bases. Germline CDR1 reads MNHEY; CDR2 reads SVGEGT. This CDR3 is built from 14 residues. Trimming at V came to 4 bases and at J to 3 bases, leaving 2 bases not matched to a gene. The CDR3 nucleotides are TGTGCCAGCAGTTTTACTAGCGGGGGCTACGAGCAGTACGTC. It encodes CASSFTSGGYEQYV.